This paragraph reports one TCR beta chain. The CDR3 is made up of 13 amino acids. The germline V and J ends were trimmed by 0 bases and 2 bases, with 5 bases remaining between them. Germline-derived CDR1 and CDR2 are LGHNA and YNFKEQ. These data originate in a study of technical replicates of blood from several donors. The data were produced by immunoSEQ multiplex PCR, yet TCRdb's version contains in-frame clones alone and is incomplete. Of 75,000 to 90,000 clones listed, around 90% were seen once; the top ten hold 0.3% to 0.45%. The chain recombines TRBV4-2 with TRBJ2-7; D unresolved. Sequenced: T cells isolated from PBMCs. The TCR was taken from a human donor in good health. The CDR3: CASSQESTYEQYF. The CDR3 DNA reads TGTGCCAGCAGCCAAGAGAGTACCTACGAGCAGTACTTC.